The rows below give T cell receptor beta chains drawn from one sample of a study of T-cell reconstitution after alpha-beta-depleted transplantation in children. Each CDR3 protein gets one entry after TCRdb re-called the PCR reads with MiXCR. This sample has 30,000 to 40,000 distinct CDR3 sequences, with less than 8.5% found just once. The source was peripheral blood, collected 60 days after TCRalphabeta/CD19-depleted stem cell transplant. The receptors originated from a child under two years old who had a stem cell transplant for acute myeloid leukemia, so the T cells may come from the graft donor. The conserved cysteine and the conserved F or W are not part of the CDR3 here.

v_call	j_call	cdr3_aa
TRBV6-1	TRBJ2-1	ASSPWTGSSYNEQF
TRBV9	TRBJ2-5	ASSPGTLEETQY
TRBV6-5	TRBJ2-7	ASSYSGTHYYEQY
TRBV5-1	TRBJ2-7	ASSYPGQGTYEQY
TRBV7-9	TRBJ2-7	ASSLRGLTEQY
TRBV2	TRBJ1-2	ATNAGGRVGYGYT
TRBV20-1	TRBJ2-1	SAWTSSWNEQF
TRBV10-3	TRBJ1-6	ATSRALSPLH
TRBV20-1	TRBJ2-5	SAFSGRGETQY
TRBV30	TRBJ2-3	AWSLNRISSFTDTQY
TRBV29-1	TRBJ1-1	SVELSPDRGTEAF
TRBV12-3/TRBV12-4	TRBJ1-2	ASTPKGTGTNYGYT
TRBV7-2	TRBJ2-3	ASTPSGRGADTQY
TRBV9	TRBJ2-1	ASSSRDSYNEQF